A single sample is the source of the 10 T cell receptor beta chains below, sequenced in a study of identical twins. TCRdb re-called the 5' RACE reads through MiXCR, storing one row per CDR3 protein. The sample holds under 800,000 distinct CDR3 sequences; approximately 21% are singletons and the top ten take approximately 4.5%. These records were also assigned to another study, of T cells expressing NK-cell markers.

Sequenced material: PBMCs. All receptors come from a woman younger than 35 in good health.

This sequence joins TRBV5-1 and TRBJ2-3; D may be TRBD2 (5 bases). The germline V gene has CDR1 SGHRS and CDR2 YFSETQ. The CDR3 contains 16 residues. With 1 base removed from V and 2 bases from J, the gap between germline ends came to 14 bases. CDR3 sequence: CASSLRVALNTDTQYF. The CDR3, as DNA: TGCGCCAGCAGCTTGCGGGTAGCGCTAAACACAGATACGCAGTATTTT.

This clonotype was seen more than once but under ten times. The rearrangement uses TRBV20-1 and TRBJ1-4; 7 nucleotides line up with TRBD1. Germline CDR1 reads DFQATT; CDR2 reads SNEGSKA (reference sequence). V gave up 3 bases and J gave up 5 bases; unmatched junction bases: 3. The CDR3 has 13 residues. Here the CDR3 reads CSASRGKNEKLFF. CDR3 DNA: TGCAGTGCTAGCAGGGGGAAGAATGAAAAACTGTTTTTT.

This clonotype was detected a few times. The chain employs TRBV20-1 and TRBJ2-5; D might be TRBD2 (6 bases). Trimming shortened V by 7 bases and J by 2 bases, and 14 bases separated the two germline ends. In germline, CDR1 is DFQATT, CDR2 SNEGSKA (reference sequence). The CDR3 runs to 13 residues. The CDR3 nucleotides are TGCAGTGGCCGACTAAGCGGGCAAGAGACCCAGTACTTC. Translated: CSGRLSGQETQYF.

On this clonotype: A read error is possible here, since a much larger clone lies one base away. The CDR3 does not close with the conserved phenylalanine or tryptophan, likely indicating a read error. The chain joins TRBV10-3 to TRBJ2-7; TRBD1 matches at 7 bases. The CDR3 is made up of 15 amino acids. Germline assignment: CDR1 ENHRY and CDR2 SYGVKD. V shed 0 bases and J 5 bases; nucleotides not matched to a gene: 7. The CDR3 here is CAISESSDRSDEQYL. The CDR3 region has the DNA TGTGCCATCAGTGAGTCTTCGGACAGGAGCGACGAGCAGTACCTC.

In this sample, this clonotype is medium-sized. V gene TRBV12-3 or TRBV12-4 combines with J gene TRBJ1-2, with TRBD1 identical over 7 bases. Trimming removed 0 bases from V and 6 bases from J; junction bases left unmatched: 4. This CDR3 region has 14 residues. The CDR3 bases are TGTGCCAGCAGTTTAGCTGGGACAGACAATGGCTACACCTTC. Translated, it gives CASSLAGTDNGYTF.

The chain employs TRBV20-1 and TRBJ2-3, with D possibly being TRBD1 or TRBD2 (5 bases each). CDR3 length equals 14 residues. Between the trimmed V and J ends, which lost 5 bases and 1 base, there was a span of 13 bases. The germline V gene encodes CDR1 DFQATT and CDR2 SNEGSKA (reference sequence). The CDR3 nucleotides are TGCAGTGCTTTCCTGGGGCGGGGCACAGATACGCAGTATTTT. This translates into CSAFLGRGTDTQYF.

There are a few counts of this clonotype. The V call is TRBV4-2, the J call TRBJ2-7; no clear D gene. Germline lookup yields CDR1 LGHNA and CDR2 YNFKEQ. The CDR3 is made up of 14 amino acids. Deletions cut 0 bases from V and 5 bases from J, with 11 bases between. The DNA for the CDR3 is TGTGCCAGCAGCCAAGATCTACACAGTCACGAGCAGTACTTC. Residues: CASSQDLHSHEQYF.

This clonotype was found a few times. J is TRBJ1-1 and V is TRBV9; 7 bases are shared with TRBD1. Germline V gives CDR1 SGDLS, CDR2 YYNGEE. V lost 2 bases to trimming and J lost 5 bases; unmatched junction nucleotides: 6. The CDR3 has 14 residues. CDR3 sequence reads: CASSVDRDGTEAFF. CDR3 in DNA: TGTGCCAGCAGCGTTGACAGGGATGGAACTGAAGCTTTCTTT. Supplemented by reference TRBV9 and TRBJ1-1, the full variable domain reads DSGVTQTPKHLITATGQRVTLRCSPRSGDLSVYWYQQSLDQGLQFLIQYYNGEERAKGNILERFSAQQFPDLHSELNLSSLELGDSALYFCASSVDRDGTEAFFGQGTRLTVV.

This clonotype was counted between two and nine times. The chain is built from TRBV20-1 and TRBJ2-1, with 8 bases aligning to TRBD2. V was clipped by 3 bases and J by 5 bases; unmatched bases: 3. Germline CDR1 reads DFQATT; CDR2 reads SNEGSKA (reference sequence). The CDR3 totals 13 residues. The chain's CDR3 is CSARTSANNEQFF. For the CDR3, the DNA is TGCAGTGCTAGGACTAGCGCCAACAATGAGCAGTTCTTC.

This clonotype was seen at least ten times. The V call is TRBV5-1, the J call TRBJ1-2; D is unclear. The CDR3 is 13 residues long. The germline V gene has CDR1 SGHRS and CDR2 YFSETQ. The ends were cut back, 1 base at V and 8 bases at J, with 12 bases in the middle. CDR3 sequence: CASSLNYVDGYTF. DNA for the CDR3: TGCGCCAGCAGCTTGAATTATGTGGACGGCTACACCTTC.